This T cell receptor beta chain emerged from a study of Tregs in tolerant kidney transplant recipients. Only in-frame clones appear in the TCRdb table, and some are missing; sequencing was by immunoSEQ multiplex PCR. This sample carries about 240,000 clones, approximately 84% of them seen once, and the ten largest clones take 0.5% to 0.65%. Points on this clone: The antigen remains unidentified.

Germline V CDR1 and CDR2: SQVTM, ANQGSEA. The CDR3 is 14 amino acids. V lost 4 bases and J 8 bases, leaving 20 bases between the germline ends. Study-wide findings and caveats: Expanding Tregs on activated donor B cells appeared to best identify donor-specific TCRbeta clones. Few patients were studied, so findings need validation in larger groups.

Unstimulated Tregs (CD4+CD25+CD127-) and CD4+CD25- non-Tregs were sorted from PBMCs. The chain employs TRBV29-1 and TRBJ1-2; tentatively, D is TRBD1 (5 bases). The sequence was obtained from a human donor in good health. Input material: CD4+ T cells from blood. This chain's CDR3 is CSVAKAGGLRGYTF. The CDR3 region has the DNA TGCAGCGTTGCCAAGGCTGGGGGACTTAGAGGCTACACCTTC.